This T cell receptor (beta chain) was sequenced during a study of response to subunit inactivated influenza vaccine. Findings and limits, study-wide: There was a suggestion from the authors that each seasonal influenza vaccination recruits few new T cells.

This clonotype has a count of ten or more. Its antigen remains unknown. TCRdb analysed the RT-PCR reads with MiXCR anew, one entry per CDR3 protein. In the table there are about 160,000 distinct CDR3 sequences, 11% of which are singletons. The V and J ends lost 1 base and 2 bases respectively, with 19 bases between them. This CDR3 is built from 17 residues. CDR1 is DFQATT, CDR2 SNEGSKA, per germline (reference sequence). This receptor was taken from a man aged 50 to 60 who received an inactivated influenza vaccine. The sample consisted of non-naive T cells sorted from PBMCs, taken roughly 46 days after vaccination. The rearrangement uses TRBV20-1 and TRBJ2-3, with D uncertain. The CDR3 DNA reads TGCAGTGCTAGAGCTAGTGGAGAAGACCCCTACACAGATACGCAGTATTTT. Translating it yields CSARASGEDPYTDTQYF.